Listed here is a single T cell receptor beta chain. Its antigen is unknown. V shed 2 bases, J shed 3 bases, and the junction held 6 bases outside the gene matches. The germline V gene has CDR1 SGHKS and CDR2 YYEKEE (reference sequence). CDR3 length: 15 residues. This entry is derived from a study of blood T cells in healthy people across ages. A J-beta primer mix and a sample-barcoded 5' primer were used in a second PCR of roughly 7 to 12 cycles. TCRdb reanalysed the 5' RACE reads using MiXCR and keeps one entry per CDR3 protein. Here the sample spans 1,500,000 or so distinct CDR3 sequences, 45% to 70% being singletons. Around 10 milliliters of peripheral blood were drawn from each donor. Total RNA, at least 5 micrograms per sample, was extracted from PBMCs. Study-level points and caveats: There were more naive CD4+ cells and higher diversity in long-lived donors than in aged donors.

The sequence came from a man younger than 35 in good health. The sample consisted of blood. The chain recombines TRBV5-5 with TRBJ2-7; 9 bases agree with TRBD1. CDR3 amino acids: CASSFGDREVYEQYF. DNA of the CDR3: TGTGCCAGCAGCTTTGGGGACAGGGAGGTCTACGAGCAGTACTTC.